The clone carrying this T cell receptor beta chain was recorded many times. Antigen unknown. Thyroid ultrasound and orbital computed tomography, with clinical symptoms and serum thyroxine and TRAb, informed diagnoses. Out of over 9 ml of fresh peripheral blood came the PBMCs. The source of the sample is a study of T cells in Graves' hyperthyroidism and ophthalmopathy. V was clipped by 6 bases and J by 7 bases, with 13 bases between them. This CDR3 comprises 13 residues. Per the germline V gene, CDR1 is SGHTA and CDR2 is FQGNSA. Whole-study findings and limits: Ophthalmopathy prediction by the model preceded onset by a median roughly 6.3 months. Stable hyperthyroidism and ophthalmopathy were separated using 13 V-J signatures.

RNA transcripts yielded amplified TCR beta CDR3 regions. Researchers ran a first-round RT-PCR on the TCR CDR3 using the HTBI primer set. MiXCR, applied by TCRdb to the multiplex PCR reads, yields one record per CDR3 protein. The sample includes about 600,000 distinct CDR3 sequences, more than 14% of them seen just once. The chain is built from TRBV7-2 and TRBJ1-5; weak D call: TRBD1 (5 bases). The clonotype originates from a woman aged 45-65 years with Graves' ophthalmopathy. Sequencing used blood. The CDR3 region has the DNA TGTGCCAGCAGTTTATTGCAGGGCCAGCCCCAGCATTTT. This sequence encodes CASSLLQGQPQHF.